This record concerns one T cell receptor (beta chain) sequence. Its target is unknown. This record comes from a study of Ad26.COV2.S vaccination and SARS-CoV-2 variants. General observations from the study: Vaccinees reportedly had broad spike-specific CD8+ and CD4+ T cell responses.

Repertoires were generated with immunoSEQ multiplex PCR, while TCRdb's copy carries only in-frame clones and drops some. The sample consists of about 39,000 clones, about 83% of them appearing once. The TCR was taken from a human donor who had recovered from COVID-19. Source: peripheral blood, taken after recovery from COVID-19.

The chain's CDR3 is CASSPLAGGGQETQYF. CDR3 DNA: TGTGCCAGCAGTCCCTTAGCGGGGGGGGGACAAGAGACCCAGTACTTC. The genes are TRBV28 and TRBJ2-5; TRBD2 aligns across 11 bases. The CDR3 covers 16 residues. J was trimmed by 2 bases and V by 5 bases; bases with no gene match: 7. Germline lookup yields CDR1 MDHEN and CDR2 SYDVKM.